Each of the 29 T cell receptor beta chains below was sequenced from the same sample in a study of cytomegalovirus exposure and HLA in healthy donors. Primers for the PCR totalled 60 Vbeta and 13 Jbeta. TCRdb's table, derived via immunoSEQ multiplex PCR, lists solely in-frame clones and lacks some. The sample gives over 150,000 clones, 65% to 80% of which show up once; about 2.7% is in the top ten. The sample taken for sequencing was PBMCs. The source is a woman between 45 and 60 years old in good health and CMV-seropositive.

This clone has only one observation. This chain uses TRBV27 with TRBJ2-2; 7 nucleotides line up with TRBD2. Germline CDR1 MNHEY, CDR2 SMNVEV (reference sequence). The CDR3 totals 16 residues. V lost 1 base, J lost 0 bases, and 2 bases stayed unmatched. The CDR3 sequence is CASSLYLAANTGELFF. The CDR3 bases are TGTGCCAGCAGTTTATATCTAGCGGCGAACACCGGGGAGCTGTTTTTT.

This clone has only one observation. This rearrangement joins TRBV6-7 to TRBJ1-2; no clear D gene. TRBV6-7 belongs to the ORF category, with a function that is uncertain. The CDR3 totals 12 residues. Trimming removed 2 bases at V and 7 bases at J, with 8 bases between. The CDR3 coding sequence is TGTGCCAGCAGTTACCCCTCCTCTGGCTACACCTTC. It codes for CASSYPSSGYTF.

The V and J genes are TRBV5-1 and TRBJ2-7; 7 nucleotides agree with TRBD2. CDR3 length equals 14 residues. Trimming removed 3 bases from V and 2 bases from J; junction bases left unmatched: 5. Per the germline V gene, CDR1 is SGHRS and CDR2 is YFSETQ. The chain's CDR3 is CASSSPGRAYEQYF. The CDR3 bases are TGCGCCAGCAGCTCCCCAGGGAGGGCCTACGAGCAGTACTTC.

The chain employs TRBV27 and TRBJ2-7; unclear D gene. The germline V and J ends were trimmed by 4 bases and 2 bases, with 15 bases remaining between them. The CDR3 loop spans 15 amino acids. Germline values: CDR1 MNHEY, CDR2 SMNVEV (reference sequence). This CDR3 reads CASSSKNGAAYEQYF. The DNA of the CDR3 is TGTGCCAGCAGTTCGAAGAATGGAGCAGCCTACGAGCAGTACTTC.

Comment on this clone: This CDR3 is also generated by other DNA sequences in the sample. This chain connects TRBV9 to TRBJ2-1, with 7 bases fitting TRBD1. The V gene's germline CDR1 is SGDLS and CDR2 YYNGEE. The ends lost 0 bases at V and 1 base at J; junction bases unmatched: 7. There are 17 residues in the CDR3. CDR3 DNA: TGTGCCAGCAGCGTAGGACCCGGGACAGCGTCCTACAATGAGCAGTTCTTC. As protein: CASSVGPGTASYNEQFF.

This clone was counted only a few times. The genes are TRBV7-3 and TRBJ2-4; 10 bases fit TRBD2. V was pared by 5 bases and J by 7 bases, with 5 bases of the junction left unmatched. The CDR3 is made up of 14 amino acids. The germline gives CDR1 SGHTA, CDR2 FQGTGA. The CDR3 DNA reads TGTGCCAGCAGCGACAGCGGGGGGGCTAACATTCAGTACTTC. This gives the protein CASSDSGGANIQYF.

The rearrangement joins TRBV4-1 to TRBJ2-1; 8 bases match TRBD2. V was clipped by 0 bases and J by 4 bases; unmatched bases: 5. Germline CDR1 is MGHRA and CDR2 is YSYEKL. The CDR3 spans 16 residues. The CDR3 sequence: CASSQEQSGGYNEQFF. The CDR3, as DNA: TGCGCCAGCAGCCAAGAGCAGAGCGGGGGTTACAATGAGCAGTTCTTC.

The J gene is TRBJ2-7, the V gene TRBV19; D not resolved. Looked up from germline, CDR1 is LNHDA and CDR2 is SQIVND (reference sequence). The germline V and J ends were trimmed by 3 bases and 0 bases, with 9 bases remaining between them. This CDR3 comprises 14 residues. The CDR3 here is CASSMAVRSYEQYF. DNA for the CDR3: TGTGCCAGTAGTATGGCCGTCCGCTCCTACGAGCAGTACTTC.

This chain connects TRBV18 to TRBJ1-2, with 7 nucleotides matching TRBD1. Germline V lookup: CDR1 KGHSH, CDR2 LQKENI. Trimming removed 4 bases from V and 3 bases from J; junction bases left unmatched: 5. This CDR3 has 14 residues. This chain's CDR3 is CASSHRGLDYGYTF. The CDR3 nucleotides are TGTGCCAGCTCACACAGGGGTTTAGACTATGGCTACACCTTC.

V gene TRBV27 combines with J gene TRBJ1-5; 11 positions match TRBD1. CDR3 length: 16 residues. Germline lookup yields CDR1 MNHEY and CDR2 SMNVEV (reference sequence). V gave up 3 bases and J gave up 6 bases; unmatched junction bases: 7. In DNA, the CDR3 is TGTGCCAGCAGTTTCCAGGGGACAGGGGGGGGTCAGCCCCAGCATTTT. Translated, it gives CASSFQGTGGGQPQHF.

Comment on this clone: Within the sample, other DNA sequences also encode this same CDR3. The chain carries TRBV19 and TRBJ2-7; 11 positions agree with TRBD1. The CDR3 runs 14 residues. Germline CDR1 is LNHDA and CDR2 is SQIVND (reference sequence). J was trimmed by 4 bases and V by 5 bases; bases with no gene match: 4. As DNA, the CDR3 is TGTGCCAGTAGTTTCGGGACAGGGGGATACGAGCAGTACTTC. Translation: CASSFGTGGYEQYF.

This clone has only one observation. Relative to the germline gene, one junction end is altered; a read error may explain this. V and J are TRBV23-1 and TRBJ2-7, with TRBD2 matching 7 bases. TRBV23-1 qualifies as an ORF whose function is uncertain. The CDR3 consists of 15 residues. In DNA form, the CDR3 reads TGCGCCAGCAGCCAATACTCCGGGACTACCTACGAGCAGTACTTC. This encodes CASSQYSGTTYEQYF.

The chain uses TRBV30 and TRBJ2-5; 10 nucleotides align to TRBD2. CDR1 and CDR2 (germline): GTSNPN, SVGIG (reference sequence). CDR3 size: 15 residues. Trimming took 1 base from V and 5 from J; bases not matched to a gene: 7. CDR3 amino acids: CAWSEASGGGETQYF. In nucleotides, the CDR3 is TGTGCCTGGAGTGAGGCTAGCGGGGGTGGTGAGACCCAGTACTTC.

The J gene is TRBJ2-5, the V gene TRBV15; 8 positions match TRBD2. This CDR3 is built from 16 residues. Germline values: CDR1 LNHNV, CDR2 YYDKDF (reference sequence). V lost 3 bases to trimming and J lost 5 bases; unmatched junction nucleotides: 11. CDR3 DNA: TGTGCCACCAGCAGGCTTTTCGGGGGGGGCTACGAGACCCAGTACTTC. Translating gives CATSRLFGGGYETQYF.

V is TRBV12-1 and J is TRBJ1-1; the table's D gene call, TRBD1, was not cross checked with the DNA. TRBV12-1 has pseudogene status. The CDR3 loop spans 14 amino acids. As DNA, the CDR3 is TGTGCCAGCAGCTCTCTCCCAGGGGCTTTAGGGGCTTTCTTT. It codes for CASSSLPGALGAFF.

This clone was detected only once. The chain recombines TRBV30 with TRBJ1-3; D uncertain. The V end was cut by 6 bases, the J end by 0 bases, with 12 bases between. Germline CDR1 GTSNPN, CDR2 SVGIG (reference sequence). This CDR3 region has 14 residues. The DNA of the CDR3 is TGTGCCTGCCTCCGCGGCCCCTCTGGAAACACCATATATTTT. Translation gives CACLRGPSGNTIYF. Looking up the rest from reference TRBV30 and TRBJ1-3 gives the full variable domain: SQTIHQWPATLVQPVGSPLSLECTVEGTSNPNLYWYRQAAGRGLQLLFYSVGIGQISSEVPQNLSASRPQDRQFILSSKKLLLSDSGFYLCACLRGPSGNTIYFGEGSWLTVV.

V gene TRBV15 combines with J gene TRBJ1-4, with D unclear. CDR1 and CDR2 from the germline V gene are LNHNV and YYDKDF (reference sequence). CDR3 length equals 14 residues. V shed 0 bases and J shed 8 bases, with 10 bases lying between them. In DNA, the CDR3 is TGTGCCACCAGCAGAGATACTTTGGGCGAAAAACTGTTTTTT. Translated: CATSRDTLGEKLFF.

The chain is built from TRBV5-1 and TRBJ1-2; maybe TRBD1 (5 bases). The CDR3 sequence is 14 residues long. Germline V lookup: CDR1 SGHRS, CDR2 YFSETQ. Trimming removed 0 bases at V and 7 bases at J, with 13 bases between. CDR3 loop: CASSLEVGRGGYTF. CDR3 DNA: TGCGCCAGCAGCTTGGAAGTGGGAAGGGGTGGCTACACCTTC.

The chain uses TRBV5-6 and TRBJ2-5; D may be TRBD1 (6 bases). The end of the DNA aligns better with TRBJ2-7, so the J call may be wrong. This CDR3 is 15 amino acids long. In germline, CDR1 is SGHDT, CDR2 YYEEEE. CDR3 loop: CASSLDGQTFYEQYF. CDR3 coding DNA: TGTGCCAGCAGCTTGGACGGACAGACCTTCTACGAGCAGTACTTC.

The chain employs TRBV5-1 and TRBJ2-5; 7 bases are shared with TRBD1. Germline loops: CDR1 SGHRS, CDR2 YFSETQ. The CDR3 consists of 15 residues. Germline trimming cut 4 bases from V and 2 bases from J; bases unmatched to any gene: 8. The CDR3 DNA reads as TGCGCCAGCAGCGGGATGACAGGGTCTCAAGAGACCCAGTACTTC. Its translation: CASSGMTGSQETQYF.

This chain links TRBV4-2 with TRBJ1-2; D gene ambiguous. The ends were cut back, 0 bases at V and 8 bases at J, with 7 bases in the middle. Germline V lookup: CDR1 LGHNA, CDR2 YNFKEQ. The CDR3 runs 12 residues. CDR3 loop: CASSQEETGYTF. CDR3 DNA sequence: TGTGCCAGCAGCCAAGAGGAGACGGGCTACACCTTC.

The rearrangement uses TRBV5-1 and TRBJ1-1; weak D call: TRBD1 (5 bases). Per the germline V gene, CDR1 is SGHRS and CDR2 is YFSETQ. V dropped 0 bases and J dropped 3 bases, with 9 bases sitting between them. The CDR3 runs 14 residues. The CDR3 loop reads CASSLAAGHTEAFF. In nucleotides, the CDR3 is TGCGCCAGCAGCTTGGCCGCGGGGCACACTGAAGCTTTCTTT.

The V call is TRBV7-6, the J call TRBJ1-2, with 9 bases identical to TRBD1. CDR1 SGHVS and CDR2 FNYEAQ come from the germline V gene. The CDR3 has 14 amino acids. The V segment lost 5 bases and the J segment 8 bases; nucleotides outside the gene matches: 9. CDR3 protein: CASSPTSTGGGYTF. The CDR3 DNA reads as TGTGCCAGCAGCCCGACCTCCACAGGGGGCGGCTACACCTTC. The full variable domain, completed using reference TRBV7-6 and TRBJ1-2, is GAGVSQSPRYKVTKRGQDVALRCDPISGHVSLYWYRQALGQGPEFLTYFNYEAQQDKSGLPNDRFSAERPEGSISTLTIQRTEQRDSAMYRCASSPTSTGGGYTFGSGTRLTVV.

With regard to this clone: This sample also contains other DNA sequences that code for the same CDR3. V is TRBV7-6 and J is TRBJ1-1; 7 nucleotides match TRBD1. The V segment lost 5 bases and the J segment 7 bases; nucleotides outside the gene matches: 4. This CDR3 is built from 12 residues. CDR1 is SGHVS, CDR2 FNYEAQ, per germline. The CDR3 region is CASSLRQGEAFF. DNA of the CDR3: TGTGCCAGCAGCCTAAGACAGGGTGAAGCTTTCTTT.

The V gene is TRBV11-2, the J gene TRBJ2-7, with D possibly TRBD1 on 6 matching bases. The germline V gene encodes CDR1 SGHAT and CDR2 FQNNGV. Trimming took 0 bases from V and 0 from J, leaving 9 bases between them. The CDR3 spans 15 residues. Here the CDR3 DNA reads TGTGCCAGCAGCTTAGAACAGGGTTACTCCTACGAGCAGTACTTC. Translating gives CASSLEQGYSYEQYF.

This clone was seen just once. The genes are TRBV5-6 and TRBJ1-1; D unresolved. Germline V lookup: CDR1 SGHDT, CDR2 YYEEEE. The CDR3 sequence is 11 residues long. V gave up 4 bases and J gave up 6 bases, with 7 bases separating them. CDR3 amino acids: CASSQYAEAFF. The CDR3 nucleotides read TGTGCCAGCAGCCAGTACGCTGAAGCTTTCTTT.

V is TRBV5-4 and J is TRBJ1-6; D gene uncertain. This CDR3 is built from 13 residues. Germline V gene data show CDR1 as SGHNT and CDR2 as YYREEE (reference sequence). V was clipped by 6 bases and J by 8 bases, with 12 bases between them. DNA for the CDR3: TGTGCCAGCAACCCTGGCGGGGATTCACCCCTCCACTTT. Amino acids: CASNPGGDSPLHF.

This clone was detected many times. This chain joins TRBV6-1 and TRBJ1-1; TRBD1 agrees at 7 bases. The germline V gene encodes CDR1 MNHNS and CDR2 SASEGT. After removal of 4 bases from V and 4 bases from J, the junction contained 6 bases not matched to a gene. The CDR3 is 14 residues long. Here the CDR3 reads CASSGGGTATEAFF. DNA for the CDR3: TGTGCCAGCAGTGGCGGAGGGACAGCCACTGAAGCTTTCTTT.

The chain uses TRBV5-5 and TRBJ1-1; possible D gene TRBD1, 5 bases. The CDR3 loop spans 15 amino acids. Trimming removed 4 bases from V and 4 bases from J, with 17 bases in between. Germline V lookup: CDR1 SGHKS, CDR2 YYEKEE (reference sequence). DNA for the CDR3: TGTGCCAGCAGCCCGCATGGGGCAGGGATCACTGAAGCTTTCTTT. This translates into CASSPHGAGITEAFF.